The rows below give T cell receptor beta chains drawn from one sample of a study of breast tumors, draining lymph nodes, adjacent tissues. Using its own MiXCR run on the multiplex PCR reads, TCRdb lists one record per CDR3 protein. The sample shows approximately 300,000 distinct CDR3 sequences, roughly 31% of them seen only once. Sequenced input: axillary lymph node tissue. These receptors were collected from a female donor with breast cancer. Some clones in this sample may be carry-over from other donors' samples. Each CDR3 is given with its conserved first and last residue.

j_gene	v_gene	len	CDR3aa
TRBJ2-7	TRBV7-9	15	CASSTSGRTPYEQYF
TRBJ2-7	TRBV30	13	CAWSAGQGGEQYF
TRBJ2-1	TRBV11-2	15	CASSFTSGAYNEQFF
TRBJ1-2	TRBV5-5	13	CAGTPEGPGGYTF
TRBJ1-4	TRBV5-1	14	CASSWTGGDEKLFF
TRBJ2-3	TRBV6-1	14	CASSLLQSTDTQYF
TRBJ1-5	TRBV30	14	CAYRTGESNQPQHF
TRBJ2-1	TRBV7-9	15	CASSPGLAVYNEQFF
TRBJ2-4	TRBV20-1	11	CSARDKVIQSF
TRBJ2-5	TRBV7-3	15	CASSLTSGRTETQYF